Below are 2 T cell receptor beta chains sequenced from a single sample in a study of cytomegalovirus exposure and HLA in healthy donors. PCR employed 60 Vbeta and 13 Jbeta primers. Profiled with immunoSEQ multiplex PCR; TCRdb holds only in-frame clones, not every one. The sample has approximately 110,000 clones; over 80% are singletons. Source material: PBMCs. All receptors derive from a man between 50 and 59 years old in good health and CMV-seronegative.

The J gene is TRBJ1-2, the V gene TRBV7-2; D is unresolved. Trimming took off 11 bases at V and 5 bases at J, with 12 bases between the two ends. CDR3 size: 11 residues. CDR1 and CDR2 from the germline V gene are SGHTA and FQGNSA. CDR3 sequence: CALAREYGYTF. CDR3 in DNA: TGTGCCCTAGCCAGAGAGTATGGCTACACCTTC.

This clone was counted a few times. The V call is TRBV10-3, the J call TRBJ2-7; no firm D call. Looked up from germline, CDR1 is ENHRY and CDR2 is SYGVKD. CDR3 length equals 11 residues. V gave up 4 bases and J gave up 3 bases, with 4 bases separating them. The CDR3 nucleotides are TGTGCCATCAGTGTCGGCTACGAGCAGTACTTC. This sequence encodes CAISVGYEQYF.